This T cell receptor beta chain was captured by sequencing in a study of graft-versus-host responses after intestinal transplantation (dated by TCRdb to the early 2020s). General notes on the study: The transplants that recipients got were multivisceral, liver-intestinal, or isolated intestinal. After intestinal transplantation, graft-versus-host and host-versus-graft alloreactive T cell clones were followed in the graft, circulation and bone marrow using bulk TCR-beta CDR3 sequencing. Of the 20 to 30 intestinal transplant recipients enrolled in the cohort, one of whom was a retransplant, a few patients without pretransplant specimens were excluded. A peak of at least 4% donor T cells among recipient peripheral blood mononuclear cells was the definition used for donor T cell macrochimerism. All recipients received anti-thymocyte globulin induction followed by maintenance tacrolimus and steroids for around 3 years. Rather than going through the commercial service, samples from a few later patients were sequenced in-house on an Illumina MiSeq and processed with MiXCR. To identify alloreactive clones, pre-transplant mixed lymphocyte reaction products were sequenced and then compared with unstimulated pre-transplant donor and recipient T cells.

This clone was counted only a few times. Per-nucleotide qualities are absent, and no much larger clonotype sits a single base away. The library was produced with the immunoSEQ multiplex PCR assay. For most patients, genomic DNA was isolated with the Qiagen DNeasy Blood and Tissue Kit and sent frozen to Adaptive Biotechnologies for TCR sequencing. For most patients, high-throughput TCR-beta CDR3 sequencing of genomic DNA was performed by Adaptive Biotechnologies. The original methods were these. Adaptive's ImmunoSEQ software was the source of the TCR sequencing data for 15 to 20 patients, while a few other patients were processed with MiXCR and VDJtools. To correct CD4 versus CD8 sorting errors, sequences present in both subsets at a frequency ratio below 5:1 were removed. CDR3 nucleotide sequences shared by donor and recipient were removed because the origin of these sequences could not be assigned. Alloreactive clones required at least 2-fold expansion over unstimulated cells and minimum CFSE-low frequency of 0.002% (template counts) or 0.001% (read counts). Clones were considered mappable if detected in sequenced pre-transplant spleen, lymph node, or MLR CFSE-low populations of the donor or recipient. Cumulative frequency of alloreactive clones was calculated as a percentage of all sequences weighted by copy number. Here the immuneACCESS table is served through TCRdb, limited to in-frame sequences with V and J called. Missing clones are a known gap in these copies; in checked studies unresolved V genes cover under half, and the rest lacks a known reason. V, J and clone size reflect that table, while D and trimming were determined from the DNA. The sample table contains approximately 21,000 clones; only one count was recorded for roughly 44% of them. Around 1.5% of the sample belongs to the ten largest clones.

The paper as a whole reports these results and caveats: Early after transplant, peak levels of circulating GvH clones were found to be associated with declines in HvG clones. GvH clones turned up in recipient bone marrow, with some appearing earlier in ileal mucosa or blood, a pattern consistent with an intestinal mucosal origin. In the allografts of patients with donor T cell macrochimerism, GvH to HvG T cell clonal ratios were high. The relatively low number and heterogeneity of intestinal transplant patients limited the conclusions.

CDR1 and CDR2 are read off the germline V gene as MNHEY and SVGAGI. The CDR3 spans 14 residues, from the cysteine through the phenylalanine. CDR3 DNA is the only sequence kept; it has 42 bases, read in frame from the first base. At the junction V is shortened by 2 bases and J by 2 bases, with 9 bases in between. What the time point label conveys for this sample: cells obtained before transplantation from donor or recipient. In mixed lymphocyte reactions, around 200,000 CFSE-labeled pre-transplant responders were plated with around 200,000 irradiated violet-dye-labeled stimulators and cultured for 6 days. After the mixed lymphocyte reaction, proliferating CD3+CD4+CFSE-low and CD3+CD8+CFSE-low responder cells were FACS-sorted on a BD Influx sorter.

The specimen was alloreactive CD8+ T cells from a mixed lymphocyte reaction culture, collected before transplantation. This sample's cell subset or site label indicates: CFSE-low proliferating T cells sorted from roughly six-day pre-transplant mixed lymphocyte reaction (GvH or HvG direction). This chain is built from TRBV6-5 and TRBJ2-5; the D segment cannot be called with confidence. This TCR was recovered from a human patient who was an organ donor for intestinal transplantation. The DNA reads as follows: TGTGCCAGCAGTTACGCGGAATTACAAGAGACCCAGTACTTC. It translates to CASSYAELQETQYF.